This T cell receptor (beta chain) was recorded in a study of T cells after yellow fever vaccination. To note about this clonotype: The junction departs from the called germline gene at one end, perhaps through a read error.

TCRdb itself ran the 5' RACE reads through MiXCR, one entry per CDR3 protein. The table shows approximately 160,000 distinct CDR3 sequences, with roughly 6.2% occurring only once. Germline-derived CDR1 and CDR2 are DFQATT and SNEGSKA (reference sequence). The CDR3 covers 11 residues. The receptor comes from a man between 18 and 35 years old who received the YFV17D yellow fever vaccine. The chain carries TRBV20-1 and TRBJ2-5, with 7 bases fitting TRBD1. This sample comprised CD4+ T cells sorted from PBMCs, obtained on the day of the first yellow fever vaccination. The CDR3 DNA is TGCAGTGCTAGAGTTCAAGGGACAGCTAACTTC. Protein: CSARVQGTANF.